This passage covers 6 T cell receptor beta chains from one sample sequenced in a study of identical twins (dated by TCRdb to the mid-2010s). Preparation of the library involved 5' RACE. Data came from an Illumina HiSeq 2000. TCRdb passed the public sequencing reads through fastp at Q25 and MiXCR, retaining productive beta sequences. A single entry per CDR3 protein holds the most common genes and DNA from its merged rows. A total of 550,000 to 700,000 distinct CDR3 sequences appear in this sample, about 20% of them only once. The ten largest clones add up to about 4.3% of the sample. The same data also went into a second study, on T cells expressing NK-cell markers.

The sequenced material came from PBMCs. These receptors were taken from a woman aged 18-29 years in good health.

The chain links TRBV6-1 to TRBJ2-7, with D tentatively TRBD2 (6 bases). Germline V gene data show CDR1 as MNHNS and CDR2 as SASEGT. V shed 7 bases and J shed 6 bases, with 19 bases lying between them. This CDR3 has 14 residues. In nucleotides, the CDR3 is TGTGCCAGCACTCCCGGCCTGGTGGGGGGCGAGCAGTACTTC. Encoded protein: CASTPGLVGGEQYF.

This clonotype has more than one count but fewer than ten. The chain joins TRBV4-3 to TRBJ2-7; D may be TRBD1 (7 bases). V was cut by 1 base and J by 6 bases, with 10 bases left in between. Germline-derived CDR1 and CDR2 are LGHNA and YSLEER. The CDR3 length is 13 residues. DNA for the CDR3: TGCGCCAGCAGCCAAGGGGGGGACAGCGAGCAGTACTTC. Translated: CASSQGGDSEQYF.

This CDR3 is CASSPEEAGANVLTF. The CDR3, as DNA: TGTGCCAGCAGCCCTGAAGAGGCTGGGGCCAACGTCCTGACTTTC. The rearrangement links TRBV7-9 to TRBJ2-6; D unclear. The CDR3 is made up of 15 amino acids. Germline values: CDR1 SEHNR, CDR2 FQNEAQ (reference sequence). The V end was cut by 5 bases, the J end by 2 bases, with 10 bases between.

This clonotype was found many times. The chain links TRBV5-1 to TRBJ2-2; 9 positions match TRBD2. CDR1 SGHRS and CDR2 YFSETQ come from the germline V gene. V shed 5 bases and J 3 bases; nucleotides not matched to a gene: 5. CDR3 length: 15 amino acids. The CDR3 region has the DNA TGCGCCAGCAGTCGGATAGCGGGGGACACCGGGGAGCTGTTTTTT. This gives the protein CASSRIAGDTGELFF.

This chain links TRBV12-3 or TRBV12-4 with TRBJ1-2, with a tentative D call TRBD1 (5 bases). Trimming stripped 4 bases from V and 4 bases from J, with 13 bases between. The CDR3 is 14 residues long. The CDR3 loop reads CASSWDVGVYGYTF. DNA for the CDR3: TGTGCCAGCAGTTGGGACGTTGGGGTCTATGGCTACACCTTC.

The rearrangement uses TRBV7-9 and TRBJ2-1; D unclear. CDR3 length equals 16 residues. Trimming removed 5 bases at V and 0 bases at J, with 14 bases between. In germline, CDR1 is SEHNR, CDR2 FQNEAQ (reference sequence). The CDR3 protein is CASSGARGSSYNEQFF. DNA of the CDR3: TGTGCCAGCAGCGGCGCTCGCGGCAGCTCCTACAATGAGCAGTTCTTC.